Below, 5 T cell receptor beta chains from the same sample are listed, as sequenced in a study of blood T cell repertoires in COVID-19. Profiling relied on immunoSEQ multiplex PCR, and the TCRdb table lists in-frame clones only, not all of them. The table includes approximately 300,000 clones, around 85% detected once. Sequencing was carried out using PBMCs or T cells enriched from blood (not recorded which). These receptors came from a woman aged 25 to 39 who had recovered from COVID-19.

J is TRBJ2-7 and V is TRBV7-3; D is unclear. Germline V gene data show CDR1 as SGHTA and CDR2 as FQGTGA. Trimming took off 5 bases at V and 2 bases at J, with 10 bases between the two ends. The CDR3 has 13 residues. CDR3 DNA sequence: TGTGCCAGCAGCCCGCGACAAGCCTACGAGCAGTACTTC. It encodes CASSPRQAYEQYF. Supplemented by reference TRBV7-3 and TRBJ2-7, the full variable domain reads GAGVSQTPSNKVTEKGKYVELRCDPISGHTALYWYRQSLGQGPEFLIYFQGTGAADDSGLPNDRFFAVRPEGSVSTLKIQRTERGDSAVYLCASSPRQAYEQYFGPGTRLTVT.

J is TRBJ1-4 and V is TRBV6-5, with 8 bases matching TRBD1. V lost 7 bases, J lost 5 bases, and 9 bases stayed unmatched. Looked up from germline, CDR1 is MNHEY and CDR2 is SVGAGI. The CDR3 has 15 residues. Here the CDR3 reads CASNLGQGVNEKLFF. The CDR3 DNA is TGTGCCAGCAACCTAGGACAGGGAGTGAATGAAAAACTGTTTTTT.

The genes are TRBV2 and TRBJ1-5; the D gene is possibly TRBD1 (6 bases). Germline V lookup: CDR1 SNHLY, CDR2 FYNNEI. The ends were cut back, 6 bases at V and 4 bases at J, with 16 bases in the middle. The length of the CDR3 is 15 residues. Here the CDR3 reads CASSEQGLRNQPQHF. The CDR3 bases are TGTGCCAGCAGCGAACAGGGACTTCGGAATCAGCCCCAGCATTTT.

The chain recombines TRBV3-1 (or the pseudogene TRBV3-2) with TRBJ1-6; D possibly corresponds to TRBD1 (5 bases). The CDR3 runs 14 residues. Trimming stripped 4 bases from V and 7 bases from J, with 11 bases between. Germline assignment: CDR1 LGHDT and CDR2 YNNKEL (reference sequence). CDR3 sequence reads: CASSLGRVNSPLHF. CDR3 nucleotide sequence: TGTGCCAGCAGCCTTGGCAGGGTAAATTCACCCCTCCACTTT.

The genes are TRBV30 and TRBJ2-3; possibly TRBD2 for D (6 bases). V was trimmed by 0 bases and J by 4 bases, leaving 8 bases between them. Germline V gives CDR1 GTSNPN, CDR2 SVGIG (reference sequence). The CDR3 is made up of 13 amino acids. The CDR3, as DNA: TGTGCCTGGAGTGTAGGCGGGGCAGATACGCAGTATTTT. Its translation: CAWSVGGADTQYF.